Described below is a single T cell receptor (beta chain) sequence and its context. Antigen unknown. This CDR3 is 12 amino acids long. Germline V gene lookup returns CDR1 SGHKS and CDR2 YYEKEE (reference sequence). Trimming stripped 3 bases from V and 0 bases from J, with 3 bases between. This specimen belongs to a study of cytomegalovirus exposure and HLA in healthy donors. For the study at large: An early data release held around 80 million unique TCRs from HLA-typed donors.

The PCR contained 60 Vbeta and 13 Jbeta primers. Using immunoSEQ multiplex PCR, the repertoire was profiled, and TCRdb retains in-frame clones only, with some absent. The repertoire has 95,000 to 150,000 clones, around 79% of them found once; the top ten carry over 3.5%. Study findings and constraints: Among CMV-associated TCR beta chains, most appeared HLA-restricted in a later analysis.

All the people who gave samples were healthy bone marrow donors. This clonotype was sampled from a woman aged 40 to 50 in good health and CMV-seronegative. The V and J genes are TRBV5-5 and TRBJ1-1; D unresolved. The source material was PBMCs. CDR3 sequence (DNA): TGTGCCAGCAGCTACTTGAACACTGAAGCTTTCTTT. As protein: CASSYLNTEAFF. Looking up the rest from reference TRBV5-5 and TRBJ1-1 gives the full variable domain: DAGVTQSPTHLIKTRGQQVTLRCSPISGHKSVSWYQQVLGQGPQFIFQYYEKEERGRGNFPDRFSARQFPNYSSELNVNALLLGDSALYLCASSYLNTEAFFGQGTRLTVV.